This section outlines one T cell receptor (beta chain) sequence together with its context. The data are from a study of OX40 agonist ivuxolimab in advanced cancers. The overall study: As their treatment, patients were administered ivuxolimab, an agonistic anti-OX40 (CD134) antibody.

Assay: immunoSEQ multiplex PCR; the TCRdb copy retains only in-frame clones and omits some. The sample includes about 73,000 clones, about nine tenths of them seen just once. The source material was CD4+ or CD8+ T cells sorted from blood, sampled in a trial of the OX40 agonist ivuxolimab. This sequence was found in an adult with an advanced solid tumor such as melanoma, head and neck, liver or kidney cancer.

CDR3 bases: TGTGCCAGCAGTGATAGGGGGGCTCGAAGACCCTACGAGCAGTACTTC. Its translation: CASSDRGARRPYEQYF. J is TRBJ2-7 and V is TRBV6-1; the D call may be TRBD1 or TRBD2 (6 bases each). The CDR3 runs to 16 residues. CDR1 MNHNS and CDR2 SASEGT come from the germline V gene. With 3 bases removed from V and 2 bases from J, the gap between germline ends came to 17 bases.